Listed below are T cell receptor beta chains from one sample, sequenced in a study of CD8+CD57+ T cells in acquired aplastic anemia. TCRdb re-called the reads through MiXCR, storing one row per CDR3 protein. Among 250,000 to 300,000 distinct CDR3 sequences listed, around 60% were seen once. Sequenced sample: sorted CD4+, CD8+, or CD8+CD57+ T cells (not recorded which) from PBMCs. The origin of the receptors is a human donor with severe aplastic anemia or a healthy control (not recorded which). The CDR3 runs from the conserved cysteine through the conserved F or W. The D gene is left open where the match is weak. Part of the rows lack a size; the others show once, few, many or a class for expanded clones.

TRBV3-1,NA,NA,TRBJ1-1,CASTNTGNTEAFF,TGTGCCAGCACTAACACAGGGAACACTGAAGCTTTCTTT
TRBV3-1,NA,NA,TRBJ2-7,CASSQRSSHEQYF,TGTGCCAGCAGCCAGCGGAGCTCCCACGAGCAGTACTTC
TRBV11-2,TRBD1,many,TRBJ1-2,CASSSSIRDRLNYGYTF,TGTGCCAGCAGCTCTAGCATCCGGGACAGACTAAACTATGGCTACACCTTC
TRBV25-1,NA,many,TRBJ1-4,CASSELSVTTNEKLFF,TGTGCCAGCAGTGAATTATCGGTTACAACTAATGAAAAACTGTTTTTT
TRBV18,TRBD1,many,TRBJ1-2,CASLDRNYGYTF,TGTGCCAGCTTGGACAGGAACTATGGCTACACCTTC
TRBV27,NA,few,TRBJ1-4,CASSSGSTNEKLFF,TGTGCCAGCAGCTCGGGATCAACTAATGAAAAACTGTTTTTT
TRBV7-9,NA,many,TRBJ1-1,CASMSPRGGAFF,TGTGCCAGCATGAGCCCTCGGGGGGGAGCTTTCTTT
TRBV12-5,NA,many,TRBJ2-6,CASGLILGTSLNSGANVLTF,TGTGCTAGTGGTTTGATCCTTGGGACTTCCTTGAACTCTGGGGCCAACGTCCTGACTTTC
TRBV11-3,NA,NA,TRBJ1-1,CASSQDRGSPATEAFF,TGTGCCAGCAGCCAAGATCGGGGTTCCCCGGCCACTGAAGCTTTCTTT
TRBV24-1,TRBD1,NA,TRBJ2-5,CATSARIDRGPETQYF,TGTGCCACCAGTGCCCGGATAGACAGGGGGCCAGAGACCCAGTACTTC
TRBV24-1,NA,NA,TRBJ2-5,CATSDGTSYQETQYF,TGTGCCACCAGTGACGGGACATCCTACCAAGAGACCCAGTACTTC
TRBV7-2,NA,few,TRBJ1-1,CASSSTRVEAFF,TGTGCCAGCAGCTCGACGCGGGTTGAAGCTTTCTTT
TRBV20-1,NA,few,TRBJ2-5,CSARGSSMAQYF,TGCAGTGCTAGAGGAAGTAGTATGGCCCAGTACTTC
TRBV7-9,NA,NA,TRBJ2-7,CASSLAPGSHYEQYF,TGTGCCAGCAGCTTAGCACCGGGGTCTCACTACGAGCAGTACTTC
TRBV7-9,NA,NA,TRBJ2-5,CASSLNRVGQQETQYF,TGTGCCAGCAGCTTAAACAGGGTAGGGCAGCAAGAGACCCAGTACTTC
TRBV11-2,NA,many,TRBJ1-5,CASSLDGGGQPQHF,TGTGCCAGCAGCTTAGATGGAGGGGGTCAGCCCCAGCATTTT
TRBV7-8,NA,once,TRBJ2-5,CASSPMGETQYF,TGTGCCAGCAGCCCGATGGGAGAGACCCAGTACTTC
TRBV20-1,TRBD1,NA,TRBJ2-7,CSARNRGNYEQYF,TGCAGTGCTAGAAACAGGGGAAACTACGAGCAGTACTTC
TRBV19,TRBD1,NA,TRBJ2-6,CASMDRRSAGANVLAF,TGTGCCAGTATGGACAGGCGGAGCGCTGGGGCCAACGTCCTGGCTTTC
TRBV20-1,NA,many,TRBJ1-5,CSATLWGVQSNQPQHF,TGCAGTGCCACGCTATGGGGGGTTCAAAGCAATCAGCCCCAGCATTTT
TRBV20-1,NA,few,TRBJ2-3,CSASQGSTDTQYF,TGCAGCGCAAGTCAGGGGAGCACAGATACGCAGTATTTT
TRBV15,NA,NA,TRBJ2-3,CATQASRTDTQYF,TGTGCCACCCAGGCTAGCAGGACAGATACGCAGTATTTT
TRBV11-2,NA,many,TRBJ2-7,CAGEGGGYEQYF,TGTGCCGGCGAGGGGGGAGGCTACGAGCAGTACTTC
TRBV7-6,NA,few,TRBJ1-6,CASSLVRQLNSPLHF,TGTGCCAGCAGCTTAGTGCGACAGCTCAATTCACCCCTCCACTTT
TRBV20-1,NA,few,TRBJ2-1,CSGIGTRDNEQFF,TGCAGTGGTATCGGGACACGGGACAATGAGCAGTTCTTC
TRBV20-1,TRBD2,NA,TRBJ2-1,CSGLLAGGFREQFF,TGCAGTGGTTTACTAGCGGGGGGATTTCGGGAGCAGTTCTTC
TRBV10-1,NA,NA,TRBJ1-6,CAALGGRGIVSPLHF,TGCGCCGCCCTTGGGGGGCGGGGCATCGTCTCACCCCTCCACTTT
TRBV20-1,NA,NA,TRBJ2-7,CSARDFALAYEQYF,TGCAGTGCTAGAGACTTCGCGCTGGCCTACGAGCAGTACTTC
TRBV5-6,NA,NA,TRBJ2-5,CATSDRSGAGAGETQYF,TGTGCCACCAGTGATCGTTCCGGGGCAGGGGCGGGAGAGACCCAGTACTTC
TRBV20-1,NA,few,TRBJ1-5,CSARGGAEYQPQHF,TGCAGTGCTAGAGGGGGGGCGGAATATCAGCCCCAGCATTTT
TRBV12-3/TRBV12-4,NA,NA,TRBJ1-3,CASSSLPGAGDTIYF,TGTGCCAGCAGCTCACTTCCAGGGGCCGGAGACACCATATATTTT
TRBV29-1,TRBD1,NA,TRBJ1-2,CSAQGAYGYTF,TGCAGCGCACAGGGGGCGTATGGCTACACCTTC
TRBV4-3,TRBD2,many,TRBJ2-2,CASSQAQRGNTGELFF,TGCGCCAGCAGCCAAGCACAGCGGGGGAACACCGGGGAGCTGTTTTTT
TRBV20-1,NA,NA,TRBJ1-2,CSARDFRGYGYTF,TGCAGTGCTAGAGATTTCAGAGGGTATGGCTACACCTTC
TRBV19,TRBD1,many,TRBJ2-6,CASSRGTGSSGANVLTF,TGTGCCAGTAGTAGAGGGACAGGGAGCTCTGGGGCCAACGTCCTGACTTTC
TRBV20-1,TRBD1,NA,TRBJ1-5,CSASPSGQGSQPQHF,TGCAGTGCTAGTCCCTCGGGACAGGGTTCTCAGCCCCAGCATTTT
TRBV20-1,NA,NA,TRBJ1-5,CSARDLWGDSNQPQHF,TGCAGTGCTAGAGATCTATGGGGGGATAGCAATCAGCCCCAGCATTTT
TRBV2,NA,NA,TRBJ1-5,CASNGPPNQPQHF,TGTGCCAGCAATGGACCACCAAATCAGCCCCAGCATTTT
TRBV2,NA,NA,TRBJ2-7,CASSPRVRDEQYF,TGTGCCAGCAGCCCCAGGGTAAGGGACGAGCAGTACTTC
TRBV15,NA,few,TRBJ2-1,CATSTTGPRYNEQFF,TGTGCCACCAGCACGACCGGCCCTCGGTACAATGAGCAGTTCTTC